This T cell receptor (beta chain) is from a study of PD-L1 blockade in urothelial cancer (dated by TCRdb to the late 2010s). Study-level background: Therapy was started around 2014 for all patients, and atezolizumab 1,200 mg was administered intravenously every 3 weeks. About 90% of the roughly 29 patients were identified as males with urothelial cancer of bladder origin, and a prior smoking history was reported by 18 of 29 patients. An ECOG performance status of 0 or 1 was recorded for the patients, and 0 to 3 prior chemotherapy regimens had been received by the patients. Blood samples were analyzed at 3 weeks after treatment start (second dose) and at 6 weeks after treatment start. Blood samples yielded a median of around 150,000 T cells and roughly 83,000 unique TCRs, with median clonality approximately 0.08. Somatic, immune and clinical correlates of response to PD-L1 blockade with atezolizumab in urothelial cancer were the focus of an exploratory multi-omic analysis. Pretreatment tumor samples, along with matched peripheral blood collected serially before and after atezolizumab treatment, underwent TCR sequencing. Durable clinical benefit was defined as progression-free survival longer than 6 months, and TCR features were also tested against progression-free and overall survival. In the same patients, pretreatment tumors underwent whole exome sequencing and RNA sequencing in addition to TCR sequencing. Nine patients achieved durable clinical benefit and about 19 did not. Pretreatment blood TCR-seq was available for 27 to 30 patients, at least one posttreatment blood collection was obtained for around 25 patients, and tumor TCR-seq was available for around 25 patients. The research as a whole found: Greater expansion of tumor-associated TCR clones in peripheral blood 3 weeks after the start of treatment was observed in patients with durable benefit (n ≈ 22, p = 0.022). Small sample size (n ≈ 29) and many exploratory analyses mean the results are intended to be hypothesis-generating. A pretreatment peripheral blood TCR clonality below the median was linked to improved progression-free and overall survival.

A total of about 31 patients with locally advanced or metastatic urothelial carcinoma, treated at Memorial Sloan Kettering on a trial protocol, made up the cohort. Peripheral blood mononuclear cells were collected pretreatment and during treatment, with between 1 and 8 total time points per patient. The Qiagen DNeasy Blood extraction kit was used to purify genomic DNA from total PBMCs and from tumor samples. PBMCs were collected pretreatment and during treatment and were isolated and stored as previously described. To estimate absolute template abundance from read counts, synthetic TCR analog templates were spiked into each PCR. TCRbeta CDR3 regions were amplified from genomic DNA with bias-controlled V and J gene primers using the immunoSEQ assay. Sequencing of rearranged TCRbeta segments was performed at approximately 20X coverage. Concerning the study's data processing: Clustering was used to correct sequencing errors, and CDR3s were annotated against IMGT so that V, D and J genes could be assigned. Downstream analyses used only productive TCRbeta rearrangements, leaving out any out-of-frame or stop-codon sequences. To compute clonality, Shannon entropy was normalized by the log of the number of unique productive sequences and then subtracted from one. Clones differing between time points or between blood and tumor were identified using Fisher's exact test with Benjamini-Hochberg correction, with an adjusted p below 0.01 applied as the threshold. The clones in this table, taken by TCRdb from immuneACCESS, are in-frame only. Not every clone is retained; where verified, under half of the shortfall comes from an unresolved V gene, and the cause of the rest is unknown. V, J and clone size reflect that table, while D and trimming were determined from the DNA. The sample table lists approximately 37,000 clones, 83% of them with a count of one. About 16% of the sample comes from the top ten.

This clone was detected once. The antigen it recognizes is unknown. No clone much larger than this one lies a single base away; base qualities are absent. From the cysteine through the phenylalanine, the CDR3 covers 16 amino acids. The sequence is cut down to CDR3 DNA, 48 bases in frame from base 1. Trimming at the junction amounts to 0 bases on V and 4 bases on J, and the germline ends lie 13 bases apart. According to the germline V gene, CDR1 reads MGHRA and CDR2 reads YSYEKL. Recombination linked TRBV4-1 to TRBJ1-5; TRBD1 is a weak D gene call, 5 bases matching. Material: PBMCs, obtained around atezolizumab (anti-PD-L1) treatment. The sequence was collected from a man in his sixties with urothelial cancer. DNA sequence: TGCGCCAGCAGCCAAGACGCAGGGTACCCAAATCAGCCCCAGCATTTT. It specifies CASSQDAGYPNQPQHF.